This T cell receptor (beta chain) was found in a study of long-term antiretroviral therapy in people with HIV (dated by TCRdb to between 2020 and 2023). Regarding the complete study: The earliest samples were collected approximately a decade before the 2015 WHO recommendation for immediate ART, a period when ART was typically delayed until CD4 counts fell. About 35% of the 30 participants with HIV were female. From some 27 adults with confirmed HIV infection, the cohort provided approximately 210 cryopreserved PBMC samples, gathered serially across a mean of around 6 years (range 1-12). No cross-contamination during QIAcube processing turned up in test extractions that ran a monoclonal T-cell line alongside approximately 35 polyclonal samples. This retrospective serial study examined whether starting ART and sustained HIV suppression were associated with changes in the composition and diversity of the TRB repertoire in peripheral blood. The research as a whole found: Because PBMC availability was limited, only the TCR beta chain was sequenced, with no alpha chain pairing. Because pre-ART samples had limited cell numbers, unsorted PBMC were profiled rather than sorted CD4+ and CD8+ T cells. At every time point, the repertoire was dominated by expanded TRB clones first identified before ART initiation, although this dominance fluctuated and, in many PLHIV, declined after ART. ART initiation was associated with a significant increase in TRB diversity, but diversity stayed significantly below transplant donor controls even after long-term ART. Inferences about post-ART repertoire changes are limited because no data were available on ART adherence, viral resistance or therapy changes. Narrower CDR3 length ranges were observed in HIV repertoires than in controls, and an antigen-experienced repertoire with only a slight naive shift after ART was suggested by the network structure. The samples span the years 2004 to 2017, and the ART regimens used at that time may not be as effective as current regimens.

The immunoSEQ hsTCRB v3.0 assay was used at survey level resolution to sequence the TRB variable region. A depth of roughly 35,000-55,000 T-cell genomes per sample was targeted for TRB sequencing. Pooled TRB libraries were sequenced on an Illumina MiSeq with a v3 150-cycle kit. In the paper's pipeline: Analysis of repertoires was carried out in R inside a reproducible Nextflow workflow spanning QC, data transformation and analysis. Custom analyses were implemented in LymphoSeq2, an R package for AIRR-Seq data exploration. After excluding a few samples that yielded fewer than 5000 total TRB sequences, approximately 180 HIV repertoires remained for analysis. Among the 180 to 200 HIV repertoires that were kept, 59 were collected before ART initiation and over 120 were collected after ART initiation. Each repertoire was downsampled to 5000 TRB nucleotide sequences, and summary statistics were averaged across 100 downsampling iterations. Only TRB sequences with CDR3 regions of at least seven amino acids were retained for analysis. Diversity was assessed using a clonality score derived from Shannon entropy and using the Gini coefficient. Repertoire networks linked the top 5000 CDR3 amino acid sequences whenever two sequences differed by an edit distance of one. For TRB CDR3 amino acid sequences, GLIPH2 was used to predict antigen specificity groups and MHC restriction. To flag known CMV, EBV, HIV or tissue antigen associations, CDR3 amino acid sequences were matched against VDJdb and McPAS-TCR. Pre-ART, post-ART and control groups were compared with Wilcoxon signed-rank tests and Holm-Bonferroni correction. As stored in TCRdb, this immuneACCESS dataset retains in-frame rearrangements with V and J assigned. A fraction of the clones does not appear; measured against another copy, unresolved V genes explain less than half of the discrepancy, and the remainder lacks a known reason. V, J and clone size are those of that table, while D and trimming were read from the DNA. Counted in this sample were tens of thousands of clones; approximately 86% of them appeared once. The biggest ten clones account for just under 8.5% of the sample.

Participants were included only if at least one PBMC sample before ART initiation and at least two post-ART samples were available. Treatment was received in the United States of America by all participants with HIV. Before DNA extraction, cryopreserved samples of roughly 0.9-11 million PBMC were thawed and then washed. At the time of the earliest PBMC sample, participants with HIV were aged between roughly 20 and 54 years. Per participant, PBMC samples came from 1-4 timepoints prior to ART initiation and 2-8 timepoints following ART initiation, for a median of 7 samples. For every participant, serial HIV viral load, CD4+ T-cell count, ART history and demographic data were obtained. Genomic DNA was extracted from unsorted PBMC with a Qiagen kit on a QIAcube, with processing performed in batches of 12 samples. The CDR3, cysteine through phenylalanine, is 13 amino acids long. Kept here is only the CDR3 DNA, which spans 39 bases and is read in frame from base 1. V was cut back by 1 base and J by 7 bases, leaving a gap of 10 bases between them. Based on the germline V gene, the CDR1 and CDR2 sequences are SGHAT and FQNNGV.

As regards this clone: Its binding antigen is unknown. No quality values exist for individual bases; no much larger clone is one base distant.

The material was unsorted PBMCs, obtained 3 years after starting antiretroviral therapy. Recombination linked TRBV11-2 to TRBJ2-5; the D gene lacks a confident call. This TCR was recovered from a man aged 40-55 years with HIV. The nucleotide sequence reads TGTGCCAGCAGCTTAGGCGTTCCGAGGACCCAGTACTTC. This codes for CASSLGVPRTQYF. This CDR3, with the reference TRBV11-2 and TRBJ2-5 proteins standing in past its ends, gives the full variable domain EAGVAQSPRYKIIEKRQSVAFWCNPISGHATLYWYQQILGQGPKLLIQFQNNGVVDDSQLPKDRFSAERLKGVDSTLKIQPAKLEDSAVYLCASSLGVPRTQYFGPGTRLLVL.